These T cell receptor beta chains were read from a single sample in a study of blood T cells in healthy people across ages. One entry per CDR3 protein, called by TCRdb with MiXCR from the 5' RACE reads. The repertoire holds 1.4 million to 1.5 million distinct CDR3 sequences, with 35% to 45% as singletons. Sequencing was performed on blood. Receptors were obtained from a woman younger than 35 in good health. CDR3s include the opening cysteine and the closing phenylalanine or tryptophan. The order of the fields is clone size, V gene, D gene, CDR3 length, J gene, CDR3 DNA, CDR3 protein. A D gene is named only where the DNA matches it firmly. Not all rows give a size; the values are once, few, many and, for expanded clones, a class.

size: few
V: TRBV10-3
D: NA
length: 15
J: TRBJ2-5
DNA: TGTGCCATCAGTGCGGGGGGCCCGAGTAAAGAGACCCAGTACTTC
CDR3: CAISAGGPSKETQYF

size: once
V: TRBV2
D: NA
length: 15
J: TRBJ2-3
DNA: TGTGCCAGCACCCCAAGGAGGGAATCAGGAGATACGCAGTATTTT
CDR3: CASTPRRESGDTQYF

size: few
V: TRBV5-1
D: NA
length: 17
J: TRBJ2-3
DNA: TGCGCCAGCAGCAGGGGAGGAACTGTGGGATATGGGAATACGCAGTATTTT
CDR3: CASSRGGTVGYGNTQYF

size: few
V: TRBV20-1
D: TRBD2
length: 15
J: TRBJ2-7
DNA: TGCAGTGCTATTACTAGCGGGGGCCCACCCTACGAGCAGTACTTC
CDR3: CSAITSGGPPYEQYF

size: NA
V: TRBV4-2
D: NA
length: 12
J: TRBJ2-1
DNA: TGTGCCAGCAGCCTCCGCCTGGGTGAGCAGTTCTTC
CDR3: CASSLRLGEQFF

size: few
V: TRBV5-1
D: NA
length: 15
J: TRBJ2-1
DNA: TGCGCCAGCAGCTTGGCCCCCGGCGGGACCCCTGAGCAGTTCTTC
CDR3: CASSLAPGGTPEQFF

size: NA
V: TRBV28
D: TRBD2
length: 20
J: TRBJ2-1
DNA: TGTGCCAGCAGTTTAAGCTTTAGTCTAGCGGGGGCCCTAAACTACAATGAGCAGTTCTTC
CDR3: CASSLSFSLAGALNYNEQFF

size: few
V: TRBV18
D: TRBD1
length: 14
J: TRBJ1-1
DNA: TGTGCCAGCTCACCACGGGACAGCCTGAACGAAGCTTTCTTT
CDR3: CASSPRDSLNEAFF

size: NA
V: TRBV10-2
D: NA
length: 15
J: TRBJ2-5
DNA: TGCGCCAGCAGTGAGTGGGGGATTGACCAAGAGACCCAGTACTTC
CDR3: CASSEWGIDQETQYF

size: NA
V: TRBV28
D: NA
length: 15
J: TRBJ1-6
DNA: TGTGCCAGCAGTCCCCCCCAGCCCTATAATTCACCCCCCCACTTT
CDR3: CASSPPQPYNSPPHF

size: NA
V: TRBV5-1
D: TRBD1
length: 15
J: TRBJ2-7
DNA: TGCGCCAGCAGCTCCGGGGACAGGGCTTCCTACGAGCAGTACTTC
CDR3: CASSSGDRASYEQYF

size: NA
V: TRBV5-6
D: TRBD2
length: 16
J: TRBJ2-5
DNA: TGTGCCAGCAGCCTACGGACTAGCGGGAGGCAAGAGACCCAGTACTTC
CDR3: CASSLRTSGRQETQYF

size: few
V: TRBV7-9
D: NA
length: 13
J: TRBJ1-5
DNA: TGTGCCAGCAGGGCCGGGGGGGCTCAGCCCCAGCATTTT
CDR3: CASRAGGAQPQHF

size: NA
V: TRBV27
D: TRBD1
length: 13
J: TRBJ1-2
DNA: TGTGCCACCAGACAGGGGAGTTCCTATGGCTACACCTTC
CDR3: CATRQGSSYGYTF

size: NA
V: TRBV5-1
D: NA
length: 17
J: TRBJ2-7
DNA: TGCGCCAGCAGCTTGGGGTGGACACATAGCTCCTACAATGAGCAGTACTTC
CDR3: CASSLGWTHSSYNEQYF

size: few
V: TRBV7-2
D: NA
length: 14
J: TRBJ2-5
DNA: TGTGCCAGCAGCCCCGTGGCGGGTCGAGAGACCCAGTACTTC
CDR3: CASSPVAGRETQYF

size: few
V: TRBV6-2/TRBV6-3
D: TRBD1
length: 14
J: TRBJ2-7
DNA: TGTGCCAGCAGTTACACAGGGGATACCTACGAGCAGTACTTC
CDR3: CASSYTGDTYEQYF

size: NA
V: TRBV12-3/TRBV12-4
D: NA
length: 14
J: TRBJ2-1
DNA: TGTGCCAGCAGTTTTTGGGACACCAACAATGAGCAGTTCTTC
CDR3: CASSFWDTNNEQFF

size: few
V: TRBV7-9
D: TRBD1
length: 16
J: TRBJ2-1
DNA: TGTGCCAGCAGCTTAGGGACAGGGGAACCCTACAATGAGCAGTTCTTC
CDR3: CASSLGTGEPYNEQFF

size: NA
V: TRBV7-7
D: NA
length: 14
J: TRBJ2-3
DNA: TGTGCCAGCAGCGTGACGGGCATCACAGATACGCAGTATTTT
CDR3: CASSVTGITDTQYF

size: NA
V: TRBV20-1
D: NA
length: 18
J: TRBJ2-3
DNA: TGCAGTGCCCTGGGGGATCCCAGATCTACTCTGAGCACAGATACGCAGTATTTT
CDR3: CSALGDPRSTLSTDTQYF

size: once
V: TRBV18
D: TRBD1
length: 16
J: TRBJ2-1
DNA: TGTGCCAGCTCACCTGCCGGGACAGGGGGCATCAATGAGCAGTTCTTC
CDR3: CASSPAGTGGINEQFF

size: NA
V: TRBV27
D: TRBD2
length: 16
J: TRBJ2-7
DNA: TGTGCCAGCAGTTCAACCTTACTAGCGGGCCGAGAGGAGCAGTACTTC
CDR3: CASSSTLLAGREEQYF

size: NA
V: TRBV5-1
D: NA
length: 15
J: TRBJ1-1
DNA: TGCGCCAGCAGCTTGCGGGGCGGTGGGCCCACTGAAGCTTTCTTT
CDR3: CASSLRGGGPTEAFF

size: many
V: TRBV10-3
D: NA
length: 14
J: TRBJ2-7
DNA: TGTGCCATCAGTGGACTACAGAGCTCCTACGAGCAGTACTTC
CDR3: CAISGLQSSYEQYF

size: NA
V: TRBV6-5
D: NA
length: 14
J: TRBJ1-2
DNA: TGTGCCAGCAGTTACTCGACGCTTCCCTATGGCTACACCTTC
CDR3: CASSYSTLPYGYTF

size: once
V: TRBV6-1
D: NA
length: 12
J: TRBJ1-1
DNA: TGTGCCAGCAGTGCCTCCCCACTTGGGCCTTTCTTT
CDR3: CASSASPLGPFF

size: NA
V: TRBV2
D: NA
length: 9
J: TRBJ2-1
DNA: TGTGCCCTGAACCGTGAGCAGTTCTTC
CDR3: CALNREQFF

size: few
V: TRBV6-5
D: NA
length: 13
J: TRBJ2-5
DNA: TGTGCCAGCAGTTACTCGGGTGGTGGGCCCCAGTACTTC
CDR3: CASSYSGGGPQYF

size: NA
V: TRBV25-1
D: TRBD2
length: 17
J: TRBJ2-1
DNA: TGTGCCAGCAGTGAATACTGGGGGACTAGCGATTACAATGAGCAGTTCTTC
CDR3: CASSEYWGTSDYNEQFF

size: NA
V: TRBV3-1
D: NA
length: 15
J: TRBJ2-7
DNA: TGTGCCAGCAGCCAAGAAAGTTTCCGCTCCTACGAGCAGTACTTC
CDR3: CASSQESFRSYEQYF

size: few
V: TRBV20-1
D: NA
length: 13
J: TRBJ2-5
DNA: TGCAGTGCTGAAGGATTTTCCCAAGAGACCCAGTACTTC
CDR3: CSAEGFSQETQYF

size: NA
V: TRBV29-1
D: NA
length: 13
J: TRBJ2-7
DNA: TGCAGCGTTGATGGGCAGGGCTCCTACGAGCAGTACTTC
CDR3: CSVDGQGSYEQYF

size: few
V: TRBV27
D: NA
length: 12
J: TRBJ1-2
DNA: TGTGCCAGCAGTGGGGGGCACTATGGCTACACCTTC
CDR3: CASSGGHYGYTF

size: few
V: TRBV3-1
D: NA
length: 17
J: TRBJ1-2
DNA: TGTGCCAGCAGCCAAGATACAGGGTTTTGGGTAAAGGATGGCTACACCTTC
CDR3: CASSQDTGFWVKDGYTF

size: few
V: TRBV29-1
D: NA
length: 13
J: TRBJ1-2
DNA: TGCAGCGTTGTTAGAACAGAGGGAGATGGCTACACCTTC
CDR3: CSVVRTEGDGYTF

size: few
V: TRBV5-1
D: TRBD1
length: 13
J: TRBJ2-7
DNA: TGCGCCAGCAGCTCACAGGGGTCGGCCGAGCAGTACTTC
CDR3: CASSSQGSAEQYF

size: NA
V: TRBV7-9
D: TRBD1
length: 16
J: TRBJ2-5
DNA: TGTGCCAGCAGCTTAGCCGGGACAGGGTACCAAGAGACCCAGTACTTC
CDR3: CASSLAGTGYQETQYF

size: NA
V: TRBV6-2/TRBV6-3
D: TRBD1
length: 16
J: TRBJ2-7
DNA: TGTGCCAGCCATAACCTAGCAGGGGGTTACCACAATGAGCAGTACTTC
CDR3: CASHNLAGGYHNEQYF

size: NA
V: TRBV4-1
D: TRBD1
length: 16
J: TRBJ1-6
DNA: TGCGCCAGCAACATCGACCGGGACAGAACCAATTCACCCCTCCACTTT
CDR3: CASNIDRDRTNSPLHF

size: once
V: TRBV3-1
D: NA
length: 15
J: TRBJ1-1
DNA: TGTGCCAGCAGCCAAATAACCAGGCGGAACACTGAAGCTTTCTTT
CDR3: CASSQITRRNTEAFF

size: NA
V: TRBV20-1
D: NA
length: 15
J: TRBJ1-1
DNA: TGCAGTGCTAGAGATTATAGGGGCGCGGCCACTGAAGCTTTCTTT
CDR3: CSARDYRGAATEAFF

size: few
V: TRBV6-5
D: TRBD1
length: 14
J: TRBJ2-1
DNA: TGTGCCAGCAGTTACGCCAGGGGGCTGAATGAGCAGTTCTTC
CDR3: CASSYARGLNEQFF

size: NA
V: TRBV18
D: TRBD1
length: 14
J: TRBJ1-2
DNA: TGTGCCAGCTCACCACGGACAGGGGAGTATGGCTACACCTTC
CDR3: CASSPRTGEYGYTF